This TCR beta chain was captured in a study of shared clonotypes between healthy human individuals. Findings and limits, study-wide: Rarefaction revealed incomplete sorted-subset sequencing despite large depth.

TCRdb's copy holds only in-frame clones and misses some; the assay was immunoSEQ multiplex PCR. The data contain some 2.1 million clones, roughly 95% of them seen just once; the ten biggest clones take up about 0.13%. With respect to this clone: Its antigen is as yet unknown.

Sample: naive CD4+ T cells sorted from blood. Sample subset: CD45RA+ positively selected. The TCR was taken from a man aged 18 to 29 in good health.

CDR3 protein: CASSPPRGTQETQYF. The CDR3 DNA follows: TGCGCCAGCAGCCCTCCTCGGGGAACCCAAGAGACCCAGTACTTC. The chain has TRBV5-1 and TRBJ2-5, with a tentative D call TRBD2 (5 bases). The V end was cut by 4 bases, the J end by 1 base, with 14 bases between. CDR1 is SGHRS, CDR2 YFSETQ, per germline. CDR3 length: 15 residues.